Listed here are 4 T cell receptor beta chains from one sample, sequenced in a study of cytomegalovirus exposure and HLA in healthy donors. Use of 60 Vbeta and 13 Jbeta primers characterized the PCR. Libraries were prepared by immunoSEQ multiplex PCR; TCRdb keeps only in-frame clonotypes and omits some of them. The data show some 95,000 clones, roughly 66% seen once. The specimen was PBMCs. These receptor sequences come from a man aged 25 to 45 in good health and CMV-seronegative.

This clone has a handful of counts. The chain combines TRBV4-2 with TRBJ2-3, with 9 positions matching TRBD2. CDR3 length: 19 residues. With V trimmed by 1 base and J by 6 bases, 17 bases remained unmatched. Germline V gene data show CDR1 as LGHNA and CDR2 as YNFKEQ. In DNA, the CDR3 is TGTGCCAGCAGCCAAGCACCCCAAGGGCTAGCGGGAAGGCTGGATACGCAGTATTTT. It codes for CASSQAPQGLAGRLDTQYF.

The CDR3 coding sequence is TGCGCCAGCAGCCCTGACAGGGGGCCGTATGGCTACACCTTC. This codes for CASSPDRGPYGYTF. The chain has TRBV4-1 and TRBJ1-2; 10 bases match TRBD1. V shed 4 bases, J shed 5 bases, and the junction held 4 bases outside the gene matches. The CDR3 loop spans 14 amino acids. Germline V gives CDR1 MGHRA, CDR2 YSYEKL.

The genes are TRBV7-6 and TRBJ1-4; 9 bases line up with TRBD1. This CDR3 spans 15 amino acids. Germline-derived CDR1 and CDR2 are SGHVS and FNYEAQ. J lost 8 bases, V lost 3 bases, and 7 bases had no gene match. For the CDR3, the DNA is TGTGCCAGCAGCTTTAGCCGGACAGGGGCAGAAAAACTGTTTTTT. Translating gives CASSFSRTGAEKLFF.

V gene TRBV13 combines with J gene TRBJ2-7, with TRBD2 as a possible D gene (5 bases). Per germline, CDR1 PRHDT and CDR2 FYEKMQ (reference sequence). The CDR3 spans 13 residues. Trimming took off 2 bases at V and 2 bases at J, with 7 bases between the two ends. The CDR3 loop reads CASSLSGTYEQYF. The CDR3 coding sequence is TGTGCCAGCAGCTTATCCGGGACCTACGAGCAGTACTTC.